This T cell receptor beta chain is drawn from a study of human T cells and chemical hapten exposure. General study results and limits: Alopecia was present in the donors, so their immune response may differ from healthy people's. Once DPC sensitization occurred, TCRs above 1 in 1000 frequency showed no change.

TCRdb reprocessed the RACE reads via MiXCR and lists one record per CDR3 protein. The table includes some 52,000 distinct CDR3 sequences, 11% detected once. Time point defined: patch test 1, 2 weeks after DPC sensitization. The sample's treatment: therapeutic diphenylcyclopropenone sensitization with weekly scalp DPC. Unseparated into fractions, whole blood served as the source from which total RNA was extracted. On this clonotype itself: Its antigen remains unknown.

The TCR comes from a woman between 40 and 55 years old with alopecia areata. Some clones in this sample may be carry-over from other donors' samples. The specimen comprised whole blood, sampled in connection with sensitization to the hapten diphenylcyclopropenone (DPC).

The CDR3 DNA reads TGTGCCAGCAGCTTAGATACCCCGGCAGATACGCAGTATTTT. Amino acid sequence: CASSLDTPADTQYF. This chain uses TRBV7-2 with TRBJ2-3; no clear D. V lost 1 base and J lost 4, with 9 bases in between. The CDR3 is 14 residues long. Germline assignment: CDR1 SGHTA and CDR2 FQGNSA.